The TCR beta chain under discussion was sequenced for a study of cytomegalovirus exposure and HLA in healthy donors. Background on the study: The 110 million or so unique TCR beta sequences, from 150 million to 200 million T cells, were found by an earlier analysis.

To note about this clone: The antigen is unknown.

Study-wide findings and caveats: Later analysis showed most CMV-associated TCR beta chains appearing HLA-restricted. According to the study, roughly 180 TCR beta chains were cytomegalovirus-associated.

Germline-derived CDR1 and CDR2 are SGDLS and YYNGEE. V was pared by 2 bases and J by 5 bases, with 7 bases of the junction left unmatched. CDR3 length: 16 amino acids. The PCR ran on 60 Vbeta and 13 Jbeta primers. The repertoire was sequenced with immunoSEQ multiplex PCR; TCRdb's copy has only in-frame clones and lacks some. The sample includes about 120,000 clones, around 10% seen only once; the top ten take 3%. The rearrangement uses TRBV9 and TRBJ2-7; the match to TRBD2 covers 13 bases. The specimen sequenced was PBMCs. The receptor comes from a man between 25 and 39 years old in good health and CMV-seronegative. CDR3 loop: CASSVAGTSGIDEQYF. Written as DNA, the CDR3 is TGTGCCAGCAGCGTCGCTGGGACTAGCGGGATCGACGAGCAGTACTTC.